The sample holds many counts of the clone carrying this T cell receptor beta chain. The antigen remains unidentified. In TCRdb, the 5' RACE reads were re-called with MiXCR into one record per CDR3 protein. The data hold some 96,000 distinct CDR3 sequences, with 5.9% observed a single time. The length of the CDR3 is 13 residues. Germline values: CDR1 SGHTA, CDR2 FQGNSA. Trimming cost V 5 bases and J 10 bases, with 17 bases left between them. The entry originates in a study of identical twins. Study outcomes and limitations: Abundant cord blood beta clonotypes carried fewer insertions; memory repertoires showed none.

V usage is TRBV7-2 and J usage is TRBJ1-1, with a weak D call TRBD1 (6 bases). This clonotype was obtained from a woman aged 50 to 60 in good health. Sequencing was performed on memory T cells sorted from blood. CDR3 in amino acids: CASSGGDKWLAFF. DNA of the CDR3: TGTGCCAGCAGCGGGGGGGACAAATGGTTAGCTTTCTTT.